This section outlines one TCR beta chain sequence together with its context. These data come from a study of CD8 T cells in Susac syndrome. FACS was used to enrich TEMRA cells, whereas the CD8+ and CD4+ T cells were obtained by negative isolation. RNA in amounts of roughly 0.5 to 1 ug was reverse transcribed with random hexamers. Across 54 Vbeta and 13 Jbeta, immunoSEQ multiplex PCR amplified TCR beta CDR3. TCRdb re-called the immunoSEQ multiplex PCR reads through MiXCR, storing one row per CDR3 protein. Among 100,000 to 150,000 distinct CDR3 sequences listed, over 85% were seen once. The CDR3 covers 12 residues. V was pared by 3 bases and J by 12 bases, with 14 bases between. CDR1 SEHNR and CDR2 FQNEAQ come from the germline V gene (reference sequence).

Specimen: CD8+ T cells from PBMCs. The TCR sequence derives from a human donor with multiple sclerosis. V and J are TRBV7-9 and TRBJ2-5; D is perhaps TRBD2 (6 bases). The CDR3 protein is CASSLGGMREYF. CDR3 bases: TGTGCCAGCAGCTTGGGGGGAATGAGGGAGTACTTC.